This T cell receptor (beta chain) emerged from a study of T cell responses to AZD1222 COVID-19 vaccine. Points from the study as a whole: Among vaccine-associated CD4 TCRs, coverage spanned spike, with dominance at 160-218 and 743-854. It should be noted that donors were predominantly white British and more often female, and clonal diversity was possibly underestimated. No day 14 peak samples; only post-peak repertoires were characterized.

Sequenced by immunoSEQ multiplex PCR; TCRdb stores in-frame clones only, minus some. The sample has about 150,000 clones, more than 85% seen once. In the case of this clone: The antigen is unknown.

Trimming left V 3 bases short and J 2 bases short, with 8 bases between. The germline gives CDR1 MNHEY, CDR2 SMNVEV (reference sequence). CDR3 length: 13 amino acids. This chain uses TRBV27 with TRBJ2-7; D remains unclear. This sequence was found in an adult in good health. Sample: peripheral blood, taken on day 0 of AZD1222 vaccination. CDR3 in DNA: TGTGCCAGCAGTTTCAGGCAGGCCTACGAGCAGTACTTC. It translates to CASSFRQAYEQYF.